Listed below are T cell receptor beta chains from one sample, sequenced in a study of early T cells in non-severe SARS-CoV-2 infection. TCRdb processed the 5' RACE reads anew with MiXCR; each CDR3 protein has one entry. The table shows over 45,000 distinct CDR3 sequences, with roughly 5.5% occurring only once. Sequencing was done on a sample of whole blood. Receptors originate from an adult who was a healthcare worker with PCR-confirmed SARS-CoV-2 infection or an uninfected control (not recorded which). CDR3s include the opening cysteine and the closing phenylalanine or tryptophan. A D gene is named only where the DNA matches it firmly. The size entry is marked missing in some rows and otherwise reads once, few, many or a size class.

D | size | J | V | length | CDR3 | DNA
TRBD1 | many | TRBJ1-1 | TRBV20-1 | 15 | CSARGQGAGATEAFF | TGCAGTGCTAGGGGACAGGGTGCAGGGGCCACTGAAGCTTTCTTT
- | few | TRBJ2-1 | TRBV12-3/TRBV12-4 | 13 | CASSRLLGDEQFF | TGTGCCAGCAGTCGCCTTTTGGGAGATGAGCAGTTCTTC
TRBD1 | - | TRBJ1-5 | TRBV20-1 | 14 | CSAAWTGNNQPQHF | TGCAGTGCTGCCTGGACAGGGAATAATCAGCCCCAGCATTTT
TRBD2 | few | TRBJ2-5 | TRBV5-3 | 15 | CAGGGLGKRRETQYF | TGTGCCGGCGGGGGACTGGGCAAACGACGAGAGACCCAGTACTTC
TRBD1 | - | TRBJ2-5 | TRBV5-1 | 14 | CASSFGQAGETQYF | TGCGCCAGCAGCTTCGGACAGGCCGGGGAGACCCAGTACTTC
- | many | TRBJ2-3 | TRBV3-2 | 17 | CASSPRAAGPSTDTQYF | TGTGCCAGCAGCCCAAGGGCGGCGGGCCCAAGCACAGATACGCAGTATTTT
TRBD2 | many | TRBJ2-3 | TRBV12-3/TRBV12-4 | 15 | CASSVAGTPHDTQYF | TGTGCCAGCAGTGTAGCGGGAACCCCCCACGATACGCAGTATTTT
TRBD1 | many | TRBJ1-5 | TRBV15 | 18 | CATSRQGQGGYSNQPQHF | TGTGCCACCAGCAGACAGGGACAGGGGGGTTATAGCAATCAGCCCCAGCATTTT
TRBD2 | many | TRBJ2-7 | TRBV3-1 | 18 | CASSQAGTSGGAFDEQYF | TGTGCCAGCAGCCAAGCAGGGACTAGCGGGGGGGCCTTCGACGAGCAGTACTTC
TRBD2 | few | TRBJ2-2 | TRBV7-2 | 15 | CASSLAGGLPGELFF | TGTGCCAGCAGTCTAGCGGGGGGGCTCCCCGGGGAGCTGTTTTTT
TRBD1 | many | TRBJ1-1 | TRBV6-5 | 15 | CASSARTGVGTEAFF | TGTGCCAGCAGTGCAAGGACAGGGGTCGGCACTGAAGCTTTCTTT
- | many | TRBJ1-2 | TRBV29-1 | 12 | CSVQPGRGGYTF | TGCAGCGTCCAACCGGGACGGGGCGGCTACACCTTC
- | - | TRBJ1-2 | TRBV7-9 | 16 | CASSLPGTAVSSGYTF | TGTGCCAGCAGCCTTCCGGGGACGGCCGTCTCTAGTGGCTACACCTTC
- | many | TRBJ2-2 | TRBV19 | 15 | CASSTSRRYDGELFF | TGTGCCAGTAGTACTAGCCGTCGGTATGACGGGGAGCTGTTTTTT
- | many | TRBJ1-2 | TRBV7-8 | 15 | CASSLEGRTNYGYTF | TGTGCCAGCAGCTTAGAGGGCAGGACTAACTATGGCTACACCTTC
- | - | TRBJ1-2 | TRBV30 | 12 | CAWSPGAVGYTF | TGTGCCTGGAGTCCAGGGGCGGTTGGCTACACCTTC
- | many | TRBJ2-1 | TRBV6-7 | 13 | CATRGTPYNEQFF | TGTGCCACCCGCGGAACTCCCTACAATGAGCAGTTCTTC
- | - | TRBJ1-1 | TRBV11-2 | 14 | CASSFWQSNTEALF | TGTGCCAGCAGCTTCTGGCAGTCGAACACTGAAGCTTTGTTT
- | few | TRBJ2-3 | TRBV3-1 | 16 | CASSHLPGRNTDTQYF | TGTGCCAGCAGCCATCTCCCGGGACGGAACACAGATACGCAGTATTTT
- | - | TRBJ1-1 | TRBV20-1 | 12 | CSARTRSTEAFF | TGCAGTGCCAGGACAAGGTCCACTGAAGCTTTCTTT
- | many | TRBJ1-2 | TRBV6-6 | 15 | CASSPLRGVGYGYTF | TGTGCCAGCAGTCCCTTGAGAGGGGTGGGCTATGGCTACACCTTC
- | - | TRBJ2-3 | TRBV5-5 | 11 | CASSPSDTQYF | TGTGCCAGCAGCCCCTCAGATACGCAGTATTTT
- | many | TRBJ2-7 | TRBV16 | 13 | CASSHGPTYEQYF | TGTGCCAGCAGCCATGGACCTACCTACGAGCAGTACTTC